This TCR beta chain is drawn from a study of control samples from healthy donors and cancer patients. The method was immunoSEQ multiplex PCR; TCRdb's version includes in-frame clones alone and lacks a portion of them. The table records fewer than 120,000 clones, more than 75% of them present only once. This receptor was taken from a woman aged 60 to 75 with lung cancer. Material: PBMCs.

CDR3 loop: CASSPTGGNSYEQYF. The DNA for the CDR3 is TGTGCCAGCAGCCCGACGGGCGGAAACTCCTACGAGCAGTACTTC. The V call is TRBV5-5, the J call TRBJ2-7, with D uncertain. The length of the CDR3 is 15 residues. Deletions cut 4 bases from V and 0 bases from J, with 14 bases between. CDR1 is SGHKS and CDR2 is YYEKEE in the germline V gene (reference sequence).